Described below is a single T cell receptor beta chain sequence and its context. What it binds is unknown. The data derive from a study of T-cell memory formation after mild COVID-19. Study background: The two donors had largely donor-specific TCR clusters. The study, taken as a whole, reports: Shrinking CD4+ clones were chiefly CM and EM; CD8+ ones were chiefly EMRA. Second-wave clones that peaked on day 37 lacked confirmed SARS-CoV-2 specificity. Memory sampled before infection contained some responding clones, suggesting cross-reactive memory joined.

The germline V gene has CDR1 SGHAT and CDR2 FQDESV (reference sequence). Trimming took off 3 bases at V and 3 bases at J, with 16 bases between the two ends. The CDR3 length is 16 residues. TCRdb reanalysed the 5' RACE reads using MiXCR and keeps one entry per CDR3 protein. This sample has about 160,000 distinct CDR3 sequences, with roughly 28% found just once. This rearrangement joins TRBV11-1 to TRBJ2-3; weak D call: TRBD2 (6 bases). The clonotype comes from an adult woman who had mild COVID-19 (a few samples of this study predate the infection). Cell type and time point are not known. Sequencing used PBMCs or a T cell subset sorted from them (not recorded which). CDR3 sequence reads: CASSLGLGSRTDTQYF. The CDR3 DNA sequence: TGTGCCAGCAGCTTGGGACTCGGTTCGAGGACAGATACGCAGTATTTT.